The entry below gives a single T cell receptor beta chain sequence along with its context. Reverse transcription of roughly 0.45 to 1 ug RNA was performed with random hexamers. An immunoSEQ multiplex PCR amplified TCR beta CDR3 over 54 Vbeta and 13 Jbeta. TCRdb itself ran the immunoSEQ multiplex PCR reads through MiXCR, one entry per CDR3 protein. The sample holds about 250,000 distinct CDR3 sequences, 80% to 95% seen once. This sample stems from a study of CD8 T cells in Susac syndrome. V was clipped by 5 bases and J by 4 bases; unmatched bases: 6. CDR3 length equals 14 residues. Germline assignment: CDR1 SGHAT and CDR2 FQNNGV.

The clonotype was recovered from a human donor with multiple sclerosis. The chain has TRBV11-2 and TRBJ2-7, with 9 bases matching TRBD1. The sequencing input was CD4+ T cells from PBMCs. The CDR3 spells CASSPTGGEYEQYF. CDR3 sequence (DNA): TGTGCCAGCAGCCCCACAGGGGGCGAGTACGAGCAGTACTTC.